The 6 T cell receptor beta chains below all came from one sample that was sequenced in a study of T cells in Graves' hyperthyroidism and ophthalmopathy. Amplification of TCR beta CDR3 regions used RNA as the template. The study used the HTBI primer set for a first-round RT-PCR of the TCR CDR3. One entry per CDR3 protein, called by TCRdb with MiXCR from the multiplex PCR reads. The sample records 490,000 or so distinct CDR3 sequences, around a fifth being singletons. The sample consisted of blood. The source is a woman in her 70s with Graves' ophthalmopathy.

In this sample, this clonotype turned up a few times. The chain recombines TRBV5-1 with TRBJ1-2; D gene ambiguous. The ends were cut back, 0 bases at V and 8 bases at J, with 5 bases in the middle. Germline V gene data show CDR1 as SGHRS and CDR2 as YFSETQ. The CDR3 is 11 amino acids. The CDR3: CASSLEGGYTF. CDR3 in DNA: TGCGCCAGCAGCTTGGAGGGCGGCTACACCTTC.

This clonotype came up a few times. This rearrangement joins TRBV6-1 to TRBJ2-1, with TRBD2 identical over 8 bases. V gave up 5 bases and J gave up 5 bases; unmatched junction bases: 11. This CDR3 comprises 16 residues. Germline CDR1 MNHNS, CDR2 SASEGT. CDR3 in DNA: TGTGCCAGCAGTTCATCCCTAGCGGGTCTTGACAATGAGCAGTTCTTC. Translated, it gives CASSSSLAGLDNEQFF.

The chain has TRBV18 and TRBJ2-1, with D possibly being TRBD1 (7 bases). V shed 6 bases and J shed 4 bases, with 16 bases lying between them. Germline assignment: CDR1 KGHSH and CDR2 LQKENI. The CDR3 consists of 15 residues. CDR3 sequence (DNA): TGTGCCAGCTCCCACTCATCAGGGGGGTACAATGAGCAGTTCTTC. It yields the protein CASSHSSGGYNEQFF.

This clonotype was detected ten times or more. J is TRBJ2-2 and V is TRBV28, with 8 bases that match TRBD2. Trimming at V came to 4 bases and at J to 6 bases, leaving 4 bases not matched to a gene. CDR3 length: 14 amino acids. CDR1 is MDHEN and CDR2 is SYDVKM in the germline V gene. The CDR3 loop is CASSYRGRSGELFF. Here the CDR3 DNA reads TGTGCCAGCAGTTATCGCGGGAGGTCCGGGGAGCTGTTTTTT.

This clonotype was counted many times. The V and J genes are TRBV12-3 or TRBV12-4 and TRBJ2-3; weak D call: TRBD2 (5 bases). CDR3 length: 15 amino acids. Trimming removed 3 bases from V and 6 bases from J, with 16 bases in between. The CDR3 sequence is CASSLFLLARDTQYF. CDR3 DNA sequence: TGTGCCAGCAGTTTGTTTCTCCTAGCACGGGATACGCAGTATTTT.

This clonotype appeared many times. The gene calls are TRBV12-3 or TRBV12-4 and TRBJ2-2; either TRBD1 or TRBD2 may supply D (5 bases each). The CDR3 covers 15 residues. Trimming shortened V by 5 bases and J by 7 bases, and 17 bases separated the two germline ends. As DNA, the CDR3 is TGTGCCAGCAGTACCGGGGCCTCTTTCGGCGGGGAGCTGTTTTTT. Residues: CASSTGASFGGELFF.